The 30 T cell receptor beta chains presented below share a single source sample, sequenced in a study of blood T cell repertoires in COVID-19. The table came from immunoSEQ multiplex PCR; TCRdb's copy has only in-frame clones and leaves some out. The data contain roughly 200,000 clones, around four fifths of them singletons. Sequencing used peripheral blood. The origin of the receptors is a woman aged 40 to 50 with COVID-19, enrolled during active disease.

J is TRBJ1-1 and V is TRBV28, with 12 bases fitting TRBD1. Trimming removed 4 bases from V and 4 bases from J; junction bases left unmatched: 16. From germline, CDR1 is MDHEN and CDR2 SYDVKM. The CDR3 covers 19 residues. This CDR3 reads CASSYHPGQGARMFTEAFF. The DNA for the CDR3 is TGTGCCAGCAGTTACCATCCGGGACAGGGGGCGCGGATGTTCACTGAAGCTTTCTTT.

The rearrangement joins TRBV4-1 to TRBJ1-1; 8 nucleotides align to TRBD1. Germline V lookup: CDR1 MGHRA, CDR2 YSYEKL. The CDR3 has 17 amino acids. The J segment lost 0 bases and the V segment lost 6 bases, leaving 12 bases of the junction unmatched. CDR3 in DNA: TGCGCCAGCAGGAATAACAGGGGGGGAAATATGAACACTGAAGCTTTCTTT. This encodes CASRNNRGGNMNTEAFF.

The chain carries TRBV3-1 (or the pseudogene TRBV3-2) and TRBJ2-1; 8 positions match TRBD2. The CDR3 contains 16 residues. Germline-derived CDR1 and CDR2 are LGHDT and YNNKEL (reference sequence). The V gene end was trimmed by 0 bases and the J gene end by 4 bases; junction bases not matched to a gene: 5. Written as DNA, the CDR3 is TGTGCCAGCAGCCAAGATGGGACTAGTTGGTACAATGAGCAGTTCTTC. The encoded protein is CASSQDGTSWYNEQFF.

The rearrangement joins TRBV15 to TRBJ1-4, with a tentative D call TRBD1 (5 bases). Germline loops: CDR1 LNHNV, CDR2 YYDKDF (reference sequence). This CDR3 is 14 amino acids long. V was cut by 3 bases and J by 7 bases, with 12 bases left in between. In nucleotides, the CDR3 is TGTGCCACCAGCAGGGGACTCGCGCCTGAAAAACTGTTTTTT. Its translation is CATSRGLAPEKLFF.

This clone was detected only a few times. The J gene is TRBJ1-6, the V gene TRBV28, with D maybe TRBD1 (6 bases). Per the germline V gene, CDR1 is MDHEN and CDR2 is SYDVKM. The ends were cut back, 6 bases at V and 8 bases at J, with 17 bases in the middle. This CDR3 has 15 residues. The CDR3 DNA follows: TGTGCCAGCAGGCAACACAGGGTGCGGGATTCACCCCTCCACTTT. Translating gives CASRQHRVRDSPLHF.

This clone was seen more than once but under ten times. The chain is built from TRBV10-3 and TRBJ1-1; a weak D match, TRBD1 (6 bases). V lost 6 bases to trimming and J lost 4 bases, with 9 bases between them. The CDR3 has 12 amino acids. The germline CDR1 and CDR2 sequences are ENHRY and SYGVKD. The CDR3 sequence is CAISQGPTEAFF. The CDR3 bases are TGTGCCATCAGCCAGGGGCCCACTGAAGCTTTCTTT.

This chain's CDR3 is CASSPSGQEYEQYF. The CDR3 DNA reads as TGTGCCAGCAGTCCATCGGGACAAGAATACGAGCAGTACTTC. J is TRBJ2-7 and V is TRBV6-5, with D maybe TRBD1 (6 bases). Germline V CDR1 and CDR2: MNHEY, SVGAGI. The CDR3 loop spans 14 amino acids. V lost 5 bases to trimming and J lost 4 bases, with 15 bases between them.

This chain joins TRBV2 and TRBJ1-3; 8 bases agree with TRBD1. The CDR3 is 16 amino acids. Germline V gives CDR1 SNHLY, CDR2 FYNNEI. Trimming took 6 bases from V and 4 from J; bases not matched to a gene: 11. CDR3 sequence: CASSTHPGQGGNTIYF. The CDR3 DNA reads TGTGCCAGCAGCACACATCCCGGACAGGGCGGAAACACCATATATTTT.

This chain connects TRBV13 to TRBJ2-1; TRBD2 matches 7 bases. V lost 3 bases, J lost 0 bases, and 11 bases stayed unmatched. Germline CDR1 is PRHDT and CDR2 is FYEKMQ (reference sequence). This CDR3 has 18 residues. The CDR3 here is CASSFLSSGASSYNEQFF. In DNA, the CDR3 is TGTGCCAGCAGCTTCCTCTCCAGCGGGGCTAGCTCCTACAATGAGCAGTTCTTC.

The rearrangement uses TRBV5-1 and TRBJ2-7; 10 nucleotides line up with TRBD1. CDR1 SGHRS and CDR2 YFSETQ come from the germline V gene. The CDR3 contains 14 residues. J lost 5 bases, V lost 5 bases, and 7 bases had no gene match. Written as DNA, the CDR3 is TGCGCCAGCAGACCGGGACAGGGGACGCACGAGCAGTACTTC. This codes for CASRPGQGTHEQYF. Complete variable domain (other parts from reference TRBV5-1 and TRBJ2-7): KAGVTQTPRYLIKTRGQQVTLSCSPISGHRSVSWYQQTPGQGLQFLFEYFSETQRNKGNFPGRFSGRQFSNSRSEMNVSTLELGDSALYLCASRPGQGTHEQYFGPGTRLTVT.

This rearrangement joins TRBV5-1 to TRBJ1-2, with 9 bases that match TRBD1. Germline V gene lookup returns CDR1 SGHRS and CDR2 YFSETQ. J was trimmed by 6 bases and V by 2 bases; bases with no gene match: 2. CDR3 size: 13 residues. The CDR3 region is CASSLQGADGYTF. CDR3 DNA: TGCGCCAGCAGCTTACAGGGGGCAGATGGCTACACCTTC.

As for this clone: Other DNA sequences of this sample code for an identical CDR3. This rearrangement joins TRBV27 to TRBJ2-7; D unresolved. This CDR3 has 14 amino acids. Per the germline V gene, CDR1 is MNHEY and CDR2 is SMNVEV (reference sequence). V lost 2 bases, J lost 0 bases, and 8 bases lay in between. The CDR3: CASSLGESSYEQYF. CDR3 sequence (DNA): TGTGCCAGCAGTTTAGGAGAAAGCTCCTACGAGCAGTACTTC.

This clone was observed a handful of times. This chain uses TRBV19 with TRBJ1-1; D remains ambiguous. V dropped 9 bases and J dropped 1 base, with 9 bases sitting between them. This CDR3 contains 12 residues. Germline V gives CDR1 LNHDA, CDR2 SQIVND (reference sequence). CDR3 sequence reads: CASLTANTEAFF. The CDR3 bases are TGTGCCAGCCTCACAGCGAACACTGAAGCTTTCTTT. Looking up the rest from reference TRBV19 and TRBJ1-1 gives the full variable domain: DGGITQSPKYLFRKEGQNVTLSCEQNLNHDAMYWYRQDPGQGLRLIYYSQIVNDFQKGDIAEGYSVSREKKESFPLTVTSAQKNPTAFYLCASLTANTEAFFGQGTRLTVV.

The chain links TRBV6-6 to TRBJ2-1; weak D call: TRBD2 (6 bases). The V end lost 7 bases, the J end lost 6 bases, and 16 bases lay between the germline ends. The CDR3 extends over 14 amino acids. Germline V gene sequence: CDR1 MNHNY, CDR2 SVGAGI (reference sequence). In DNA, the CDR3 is TGTGCCAGCACCCTACGGGGACTCCGCAATGAGCAGTTCTTC. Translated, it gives CASTLRGLRNEQFF.

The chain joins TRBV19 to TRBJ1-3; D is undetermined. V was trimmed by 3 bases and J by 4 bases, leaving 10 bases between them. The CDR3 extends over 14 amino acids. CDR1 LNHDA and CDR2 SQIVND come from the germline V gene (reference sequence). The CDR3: CASSINQVGNTIYF. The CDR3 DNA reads TGTGCCAGTAGTATTAATCAGGTCGGAAACACCATATATTTT. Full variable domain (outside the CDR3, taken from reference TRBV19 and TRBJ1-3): DGGITQSPKYLFRKEGQNVTLSCEQNLNHDAMYWYRQDPGQGLRLIYYSQIVNDFQKGDIAEGYSVSREKKESFPLTVTSAQKNPTAFYLCASSINQVGNTIYFGEGSWLTVV.

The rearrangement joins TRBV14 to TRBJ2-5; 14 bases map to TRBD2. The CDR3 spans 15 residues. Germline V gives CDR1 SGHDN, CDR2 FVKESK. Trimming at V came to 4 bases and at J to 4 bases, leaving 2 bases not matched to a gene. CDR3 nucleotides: TGTGCCAGCAGCCCGACTAGCGGGAGGGGAGAGACCCAGTACTTC. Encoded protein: CASSPTSGRGETQYF.

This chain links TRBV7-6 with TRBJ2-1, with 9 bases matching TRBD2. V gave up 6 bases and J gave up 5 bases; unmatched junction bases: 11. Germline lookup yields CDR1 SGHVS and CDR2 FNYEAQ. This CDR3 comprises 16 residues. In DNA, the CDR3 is TGTGCCAGCAGAAGCCCCCCAGCGGGAGGTGACAATGAGCAGTTCTTC. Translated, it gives CASRSPPAGGDNEQFF.

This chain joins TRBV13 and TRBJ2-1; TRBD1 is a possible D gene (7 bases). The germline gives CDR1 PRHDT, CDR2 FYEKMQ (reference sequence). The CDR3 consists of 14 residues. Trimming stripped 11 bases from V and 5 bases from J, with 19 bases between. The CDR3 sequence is CAGRGGGHDNEQFF. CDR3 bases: TGTGCCGGCCGCGGAGGGGGCCACGACAATGAGCAGTTCTTC. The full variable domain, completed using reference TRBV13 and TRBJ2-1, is AAGVIQSPRHLIKEKRETATLKCYPIPRHDTVYWYQQGPGQDPQFLISFYEKMQSDKGSIPDRFSAQQFSDYHSELNMSSLELGDSALYFCAGRGGGHDNEQFFGPGTRLTVL.

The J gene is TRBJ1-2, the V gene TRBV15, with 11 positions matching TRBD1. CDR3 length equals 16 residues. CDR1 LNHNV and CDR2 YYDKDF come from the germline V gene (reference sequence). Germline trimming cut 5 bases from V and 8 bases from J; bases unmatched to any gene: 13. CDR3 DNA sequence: TGTGCCACCAGCGAGCCCAACCCCGGGACAGGGGGGGGCTACACCTTC. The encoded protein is CATSEPNPGTGGGYTF.

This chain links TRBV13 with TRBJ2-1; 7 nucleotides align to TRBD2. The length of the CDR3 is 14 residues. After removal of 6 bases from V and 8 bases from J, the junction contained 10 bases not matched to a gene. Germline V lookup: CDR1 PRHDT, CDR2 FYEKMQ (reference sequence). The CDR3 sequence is CASRRTSVSYEQFF. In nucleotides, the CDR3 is TGTGCCAGCAGGCGGACTAGTGTCAGCTATGAGCAGTTCTTC.

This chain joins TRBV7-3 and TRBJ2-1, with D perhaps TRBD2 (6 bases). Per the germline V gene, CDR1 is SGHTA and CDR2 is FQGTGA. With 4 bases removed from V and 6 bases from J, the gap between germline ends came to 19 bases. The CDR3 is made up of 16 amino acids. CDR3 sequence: CASSSFRGIGANEQFF. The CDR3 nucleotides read TGTGCCAGCAGCTCCTTTCGGGGGATTGGGGCCAATGAGCAGTTCTTC.

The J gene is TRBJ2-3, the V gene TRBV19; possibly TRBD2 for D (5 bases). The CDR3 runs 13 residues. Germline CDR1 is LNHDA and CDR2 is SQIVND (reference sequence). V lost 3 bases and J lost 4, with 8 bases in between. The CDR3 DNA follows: TGTGCCAGTAGTATGGTCGGGGCAGATACGCAGTATTTT. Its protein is CASSMVGADTQYF. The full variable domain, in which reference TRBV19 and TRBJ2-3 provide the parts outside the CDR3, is DGGITQSPKYLFRKEGQNVTLSCEQNLNHDAMYWYRQDPGQGLRLIYYSQIVNDFQKGDIAEGYSVSREKKESFPLTVTSAQKNPTAFYLCASSMVGADTQYFGPGTRLTVL.

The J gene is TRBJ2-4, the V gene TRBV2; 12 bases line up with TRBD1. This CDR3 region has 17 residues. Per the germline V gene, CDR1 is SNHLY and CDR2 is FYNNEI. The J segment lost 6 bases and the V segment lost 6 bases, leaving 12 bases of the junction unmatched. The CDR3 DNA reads TGTGCCAGCAGGAGTCCCGGGACAGGGGGCGCCGGAAACATTCAGTACTTC. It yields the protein CASRSPGTGGAGNIQYF.

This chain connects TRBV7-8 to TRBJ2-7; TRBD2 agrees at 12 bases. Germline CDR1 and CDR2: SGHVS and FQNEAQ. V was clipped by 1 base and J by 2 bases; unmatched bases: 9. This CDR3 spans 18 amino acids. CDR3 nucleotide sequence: TGTGCCAGCAGCTTAGAGGTGCTAGCGGGAGGGAGGGCCTACGAGCAGTACTTC. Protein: CASSLEVLAGGRAYEQYF.

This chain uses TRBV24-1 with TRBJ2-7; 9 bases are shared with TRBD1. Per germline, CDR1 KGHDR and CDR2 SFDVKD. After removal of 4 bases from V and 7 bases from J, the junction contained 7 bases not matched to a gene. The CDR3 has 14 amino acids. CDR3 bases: TGTGCCACCAGTGACGCCGGACAGGGGTGGGAGCAGTACTTC. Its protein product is CATSDAGQGWEQYF.

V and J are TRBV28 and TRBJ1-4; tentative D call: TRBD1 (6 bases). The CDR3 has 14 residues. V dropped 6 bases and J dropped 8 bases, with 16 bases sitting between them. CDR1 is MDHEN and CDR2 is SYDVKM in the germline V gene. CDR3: CASSPGVQEEKLFF. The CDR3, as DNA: TGTGCCAGCAGCCCAGGGGTTCAGGAAGAAAAACTGTTTTTT.

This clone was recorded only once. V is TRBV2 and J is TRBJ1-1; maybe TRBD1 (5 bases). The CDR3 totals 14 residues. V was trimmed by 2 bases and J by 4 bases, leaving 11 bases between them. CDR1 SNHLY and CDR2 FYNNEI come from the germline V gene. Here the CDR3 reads CASSEPGQATEAFF. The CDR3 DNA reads TGTGCCAGCAGTGAACCCGGACAAGCCACTGAAGCTTTCTTT.

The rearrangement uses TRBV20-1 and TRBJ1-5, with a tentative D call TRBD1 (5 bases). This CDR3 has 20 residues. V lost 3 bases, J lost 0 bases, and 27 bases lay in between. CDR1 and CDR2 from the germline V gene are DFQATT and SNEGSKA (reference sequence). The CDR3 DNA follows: TGCAGTGCTAGTGGGTACACCGGACGCCGCGGGACCTATAGCAATCAGCCCCAGCATTTT. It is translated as CSASGYTGRRGTYSNQPQHF.

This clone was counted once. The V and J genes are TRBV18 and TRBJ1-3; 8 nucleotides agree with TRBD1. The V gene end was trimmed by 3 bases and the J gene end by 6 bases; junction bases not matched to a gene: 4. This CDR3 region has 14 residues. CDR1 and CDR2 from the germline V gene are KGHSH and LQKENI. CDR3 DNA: TGTGCCAGCTCACCGCAGGGGGCTCAAAACACCATATATTTT. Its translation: CASSPQGAQNTIYF.

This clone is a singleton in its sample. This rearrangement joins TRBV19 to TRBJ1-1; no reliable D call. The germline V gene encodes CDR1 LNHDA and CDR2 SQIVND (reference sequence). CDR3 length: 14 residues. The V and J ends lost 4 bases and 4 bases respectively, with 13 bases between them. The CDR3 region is CASSTTADLTEAFF. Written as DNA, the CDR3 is TGTGCCAGTAGTACAACCGCGGATCTCACTGAAGCTTTCTTT. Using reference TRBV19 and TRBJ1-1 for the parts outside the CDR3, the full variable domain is DGGITQSPKYLFRKEGQNVTLSCEQNLNHDAMYWYRQDPGQGLRLIYYSQIVNDFQKGDIAEGYSVSREKKESFPLTVTSAQKNPTAFYLCASSTTADLTEAFFGQGTRLTVV.